These 23 T cell receptor beta chains were sequenced from one sample in a study of PD-1 blockade in classical Hodgkin lymphoma. Repertoires were generated with immunoSEQ multiplex PCR, while TCRdb's copy carries only in-frame clones and drops some. The repertoire holds some 96,000 clones, with approximately 94% as singletons. Specified time point: cycle 4 day 1 (C4D1), after five to seven weeks of nivolumab. Each patient relapsed following autologous stem cell transplantation, and prior brentuximab vedotin exposure differed. Material: peripheral blood mononuclear cells (PBMCs), obtained before the fourth cycle of nivolumab. These receptors all stem from a human donor with classical Hodgkin lymphoma.

This rearrangement joins TRBV7-6 to TRBJ2-7; D could derive from TRBD1 or TRBD2 (6 bases each). Trimming cost V 1 base and J 6 bases, with 13 bases left between them. Germline V gene sequence: CDR1 SGHVS, CDR2 FNYEAQ. There are 14 residues in the CDR3. CDR3 sequence (DNA): TGTGCCAGCAGCTTAGGACCGGGGGCTTCCGAGCAGTACTTC. Amino acid sequence: CASSLGPGASEQYF.

The chain couples TRBV7-9 to TRBJ2-7, with D perhaps TRBD2 (5 bases). Germline V CDR1 and CDR2: SEHNR, FQNEAQ (reference sequence). V lost 0 bases and J 2 bases, leaving 8 bases between the germline ends. CDR3 length equals 14 residues. CDR3 sequence reads: CASSLAGDPYEQYF. The CDR3 DNA is TGTGCCAGCAGCTTAGCGGGAGACCCCTACGAGCAGTACTTC.

CDR3 amino acids: CASSFRPLASYNEQFF. Here the CDR3 DNA reads TGTGCCAGCAGTTTCCGGCCACTAGCATCCTACAATGAGCAGTTCTTC. The rearrangement links TRBV27 to TRBJ2-1; possible D gene TRBD2, 6 bases. Germline V gene lookup returns CDR1 MNHEY and CDR2 SMNVEV (reference sequence). Between the trimmed V and J ends, which lost 3 bases and 1 base, there was a span of 13 bases. The CDR3 is 16 residues long.

This clone has just one count. The CDR3 DNA reads as TGCGCCAGCTGCACAGGGGACGGGCCGAAGACCCAGTACTTC. Amino acids: CASCTGDGPKTQYF. V and J are TRBV5-1 and TRBJ2-5; 7 nucleotides agree with TRBD1. The germline gives CDR1 SGHRS, CDR2 YFSETQ. The CDR3 is made up of 14 amino acids. Unmatched junction bases numbered 12, after V lost 7 bases and J lost 6 bases.

This chain uses TRBV6-5 with TRBJ1-1; a weak D match, TRBD1 (5 bases). The CDR3 sequence is 13 residues long. Trimming took 2 bases from V and 4 from J, leaving 8 bases between them. CDR1 MNHEY and CDR2 SVGAGI come from the germline V gene. CDR3 loop: CASSYGTATEAFF. DNA of the CDR3: TGTGCCAGCAGTTACGGGACGGCCACTGAAGCTTTCTTT.

The V gene is TRBV7-6, the J gene TRBJ2-1, with D perhaps TRBD2 (7 bases). V lost 5 bases, J lost 4 bases, and 15 bases lay in between. Germline CDR1 is SGHVS and CDR2 is FNYEAQ. This CDR3 has 15 amino acids. This chain's CDR3 is CASSARGGLYNEQFF. The CDR3 nucleotides read TGTGCCAGCAGCGCGAGGGGGGGGCTTTACAATGAGCAGTTCTTC. The full variable domain, completed using reference TRBV7-6 and TRBJ2-1, is GAGVSQSPRYKVTKRGQDVALRCDPISGHVSLYWYRQALGQGPEFLTYFNYEAQQDKSGLPNDRFSAERPEGSISTLTIQRTEQRDSAMYRCASSARGGLYNEQFFGPGTRLTVL.

This rearrangement joins TRBV4-2 to TRBJ1-3, with 8 bases lining up with TRBD1. Germline CDR1 and CDR2: LGHNA and YNFKEQ. The CDR3 consists of 14 residues. V lost 8 bases and J lost 4; bases outside the gene matches: 7. CDR3: CASGEQGAGNTIYF. The CDR3 nucleotides read TGTGCCAGCGGCGAGCAGGGGGCAGGAAACACCATATATTTT.

V gene TRBV5-1 combines with J gene TRBJ2-1; a weak D match, TRBD2 (5 bases). V was cut by 0 bases and J by 5 bases, with 9 bases left in between. The CDR3 is 14 amino acids. Germline V gene lookup returns CDR1 SGHRS and CDR2 YFSETQ. The CDR3, as DNA: TGCGCCAGCAGCTTGGCCCTAGCACACAATGAGCAGTTCTTC. As protein: CASSLALAHNEQFF.

The rearrangement uses TRBV9 and TRBJ2-1; the D gene is possibly TRBD2 (5 bases). Germline CDR1 and CDR2: SGDLS and YYNGEE. The V end was cut by 4 bases, the J end by 8 bases, with 22 bases between. CDR3 length: 16 amino acids. The CDR3 spells CASSPEATRNVDEQFF. CDR3 DNA sequence: TGTGCCAGCAGCCCCGAGGCCACTAGAAATGTCGATGAGCAGTTCTTC.

V gene TRBV7-6 combines with J gene TRBJ2-1; no reliable D call. The CDR3 totals 16 residues. Per the germline V gene, CDR1 is SGHVS and CDR2 is FNYEAQ. Trimming took 5 bases from V and 4 from J, leaving 18 bases between them. CDR3: CASSPDPGPIYNEQFF. The DNA of the CDR3 is TGTGCCAGCAGCCCCGATCCTGGACCCATATACAATGAGCAGTTCTTC.

V gene TRBV16 combines with J gene TRBJ2-7; D is possibly TRBD1 (6 bases). Germline V gene lookup returns CDR1 KGHSY and CDR2 FQNENV. The ends were cut back, 4 bases at V and 3 bases at J, with 16 bases in the middle. There are 15 residues in the CDR3. CDR3 DNA sequence: TGTGCCAGCAGCCCACGGCCGGACAGTTACTACGAGCAGTACTTC. Encoded protein: CASSPRPDSYYEQYF.

V and J are TRBV30 and TRBJ2-1; maybe TRBD1 (6 bases). The CDR3 runs to 16 residues. CDR1 is GTSNPN and CDR2 is SVGIG in the germline V gene (reference sequence). The ends were cut back, 0 bases at V and 4 bases at J, with 16 bases in the middle. CDR3 DNA sequence: TGTGCCTGGAGTGTACAGGGTGGCAGGGCGTACAATGAGCAGTTCTTC. Residues: CAWSVQGGRAYNEQFF.

This chain joins TRBV30 and TRBJ1-5; possible D gene TRBD1, 5 bases. The CDR3 contains 12 residues. Trimming removed 2 bases at V and 9 bases at J, with 11 bases between. Looked up from germline, CDR1 is GTSNPN and CDR2 is SVGIG (reference sequence). The CDR3 is CAWSPGIRPQHF. The CDR3 DNA reads TGTGCCTGGAGTCCAGGGATCAGGCCCCAGCATTTT.

J is TRBJ2-3 and V is TRBV27; 7 bases fit TRBD2. Germline V gives CDR1 MNHEY, CDR2 SMNVEV (reference sequence). Trimming took 5 bases from V and 4 from J; bases not matched to a gene: 9. The CDR3 is made up of 15 amino acids. The DNA for the CDR3 is TGTGCCAGCAGTCGAGGTCCCACTAGCGCAGATACGCAGTATTTT. Its protein product is CASSRGPTSADTQYF.

The rearrangement uses TRBV21-1 and TRBJ2-5; TRBD2, the table's D call, lacks a check against the DNA. TRBV21-1 is a pseudogene segment. This CDR3 has 16 amino acids. CDR3 in amino acids: CASSKGLAGVKETQYF. In DNA form, the CDR3 reads TGTGCCAGCAGCAAAGGGCTAGCGGGAGTAAAAGAGACCCAGTACTTC.

The V and J genes are TRBV6-6 and TRBJ1-3, with a weak D call TRBD1 (5 bases). The CDR3 extends over 14 amino acids. Trimming cost V 6 bases and J 0 bases, with 9 bases left between them. CDR1 and CDR2 (germline): MNHNY, SVGAGI (reference sequence). The CDR3 spells CASRSGNSGNTIYF. CDR3 nucleotide sequence: TGTGCCAGCAGATCAGGGAACTCTGGAAACACCATATATTTT.

This chain connects TRBV7-6 to TRBJ2-2, with 7 bases identical to TRBD1. Losses at the gene ends were 4 bases for V and 0 bases for J; bases not matched to a gene: 5. Germline V gene sequence: CDR1 SGHVS, CDR2 FNYEAQ. The CDR3 contains 16 residues. CDR3 sequence (DNA): TGTGCCAGCAGCTCCCAGACAGGGTCGAACACCGGGGAGCTGTTTTTT. Its protein product is CASSSQTGSNTGELFF.

The chain links TRBV6-1 to TRBJ2-1; a weak D match, TRBD2 (6 bases). Germline values: CDR1 MNHNS, CDR2 SASEGT. V shed 7 bases and J shed 1 base, with 14 bases lying between them. The CDR3 consists of 15 residues. DNA of the CDR3: TGTGCCAGCATTAAAGCGGGTCTTTCCTACAATGAGCAGTTCTTC. Its translation is CASIKAGLSYNEQFF.

The chain couples TRBV4-2 to TRBJ2-3, with 13 nucleotides matching TRBD2. CDR3 length: 17 amino acids. In germline, CDR1 is LGHNA, CDR2 YNFKEQ. With V trimmed by 3 bases and J by 3 bases, 6 bases remained unmatched. Here the CDR3 reads CASSHTEGLAGTDTQYF. For the CDR3, the DNA is TGTGCCAGCAGCCATACCGAGGGACTAGCGGGAACAGATACGCAGTATTTT.

The J gene is TRBJ1-1, the V gene TRBV11-2, with 9 bases fitting TRBD1. Germline CDR1 SGHAT, CDR2 FQNNGV. This CDR3 has 17 amino acids. J lost 0 bases, V lost 2 bases, and 7 bases had no gene match. CDR3 DNA: TGTGCCAGCAGCTTATCCGGGACAGGGTCAATGAACACTGAAGCTTTCTTT. It yields the protein CASSLSGTGSMNTEAFF.

The V and J genes are TRBV5-4 and TRBJ2-7; D not certain. This CDR3 is 14 amino acids long. The V gene's germline CDR1 is SGHNT and CDR2 YYREEE (reference sequence). V was pared by 4 bases and J by 2 bases, with 13 bases between. In nucleotides, the CDR3 is TGTGCCAGCAGCGGATATAAAGCCCCCTACGAGCAGTACTTC. It translates to CASSGYKAPYEQYF.

The chain links TRBV28 to TRBJ1-4; TRBD1 agrees at 8 bases. The length of the CDR3 is 15 residues. Germline V gene lookup returns CDR1 MDHEN and CDR2 SYDVKM. V shed 2 bases, J shed 5 bases, and the junction held 4 bases outside the gene matches. The CDR3, as DNA: TGTGCCAGCAGTTTAAGAAGGACAGGGAATGAAAAACTGTTTTTT. This encodes CASSLRRTGNEKLFF.

This clone is a singleton in its sample. This chain connects TRBV6-4 to TRBJ1-2; 9 bases line up with TRBD1. The CDR3 has 15 amino acids. V gave up 6 bases and J gave up 2 bases; unmatched junction bases: 7. Germline lookup yields CDR1 MRHNA and CDR2 SNTAGT. CDR3 in amino acids: CASRPGTGWNYGYTF. The CDR3 DNA reads as TGTGCCAGCAGGCCGGGGACAGGGTGGAACTATGGCTACACCTTC.